Listed below are T cell receptor beta chains from one sample, sequenced in a study of T cell repertoires in cytomegalovirus infection. TCRdb passed the reads through MiXCR, listing each CDR3 protein once. The table lists approximately 190,000 distinct CDR3 sequences, roughly 9.8% of them singletons. Sequencing input: PBMCs. The receptors originated from a human donor in good health (CMV status not recorded). Some clones in this sample may be carry-over from other donors' samples. Each CDR3 is given with its conserved first and last residue. Fields, in order: clone size, J gene, V gene, D gene, CDR3 DNA, CDR3 protein. A D gene is named only where the DNA matches it firmly. Expanded clones are given a class, and other clones once, few, many or no size at all.

size: few
J: TRBJ2-7
V: TRBV27
D: TRBD1
DNA: TGTGCCAGCAGGCGCACGACGATGGGACAGGTTCCCTACGAGCAGTACTTC
CDR3: CASRRTTMGQVPYEQYF

size: few
J: TRBJ1-1
V: TRBV24-1
D: NA
DNA: TGTGCCACCAGTGATACGCAGAACACTGAAGCTTTCTTT
CDR3: CATSDTQNTEAFF

size: many
J: TRBJ1-5
V: TRBV11-2
D: NA
DNA: TGTGCCAGCAGCTTAGATATGACGGGGAATCAGCCCCAGCATTTT
CDR3: CASSLDMTGNQPQHF

size: many
J: TRBJ1-1
V: TRBV29-1
D: NA
DNA: TGCAGCGTTGGCGGGACCCTAACTGAAGCTTTCTTT
CDR3: CSVGGTLTEAFF

size: few
J: TRBJ2-7
V: TRBV6-5
D: NA
DNA: TGTGCCAGCAGTCCGGGCGGACGCCTTTACGAGCAGTACTTC
CDR3: CASSPGGRLYEQYF

size: many
J: TRBJ2-5
V: TRBV7-2
D: NA
DNA: TGTGCCAGCAGCCGCCGGACTCCACAAGAGACCCAGTACTTC
CDR3: CASSRRTPQETQYF

size: many
J: TRBJ2-6
V: TRBV12-3/TRBV12-4
D: NA
DNA: TGTGCCAGCAGTTTAGGTAGACTAGGGTCTGGGGCCAACGTCCTGACTTTC
CDR3: CASSLGRLGSGANVLTF

size: many
J: TRBJ2-3
V: TRBV7-8
D: NA
DNA: TGTGCCAGCAGCTTGGGAAACCTGGGCTTTGATACGCAGTATTTT
CDR3: CASSLGNLGFDTQYF

size: few
J: TRBJ2-3
V: TRBV2
D: TRBD1
DNA: TGTGCCAGCAGCCTTGTACAGGGGATGATTGATACGCAGTATTTT
CDR3: CASSLVQGMIDTQYF

size: many
J: TRBJ2-3
V: TRBV7-6
D: TRBD1
DNA: TGTGCCAGCAGCTCCCGAGGGGGACAGGGGGCAAGAGATACGCAGTATTTT
CDR3: CASSSRGGQGARDTQYF

size: many
J: TRBJ1-2
V: TRBV7-2
D: NA
DNA: TGTGCCAGCAGCTTGGGGACCTCTGGCTACACCTTC
CDR3: CASSLGTSGYTF

size: many
J: TRBJ1-1
V: TRBV7-8
D: NA
DNA: TGTGCCAGCAGCCAGGATCGCACTGAAGCTTTCTTT
CDR3: CASSQDRTEAFF

size: few
J: TRBJ1-4
V: TRBV6-2/TRBV6-3
D: NA
DNA: TGTGCCAGCAGTTACTCGCTTCGGGACCGGAAGAGTGAAAAACTGTTTTTT
CDR3: CASSYSLRDRKSEKLFF

size: few
J: TRBJ1-4
V: TRBV28
D: TRBD1
DNA: TGTGCCAGCAGTTCACAGGGGGAGGTAGATGAAAAACTGTTTTTT
CDR3: CASSSQGEVDEKLFF

size: NA
J: TRBJ2-7
V: TRBV4-3
D: NA
DNA: TGCGCCAGCAGCCAAGAACCGGACTACGAGCAGTACTTC
CDR3: CASSQEPDYEQYF

size: few
J: TRBJ1-3
V: TRBV14
D: NA
DNA: TGTGCCAGCAGCCCCCCGGGAGGAGAACTACTCTCCTCTGGAAACACCATATATTTT
CDR3: CASSPPGGELLSSGNTIYF

size: NA
J: TRBJ1-5
V: TRBV19
D: TRBD1
DNA: TGTGCCAGTACCCGGGACAGCTCTTATCAGCCCCAGCATTTT
CDR3: CASTRDSSYQPQHF

size: NA
J: TRBJ2-5
V: TRBV6-5
D: NA
DNA: TGTGCCAGCAGTTACGGTCGGGGTAGAGAGACCCAGTACTTC
CDR3: CASSYGRGRETQYF

size: NA
J: TRBJ2-5
V: TRBV11-2
D: NA
DNA: TGTGCCAGCAGCTTAGCCCCCCAGGGGACGGCGGAGCGTGGAGAGACCCAGTACTTC
CDR3: CASSLAPQGTAERGETQYF

size: NA
J: TRBJ2-5
V: TRBV7-2
D: NA
DNA: TGTGCCAGCAGCTTAGCCGGGGGGCCGAAGACCCAGTACTTC
CDR3: CASSLAGGPKTQYF

size: few
J: TRBJ2-4
V: TRBV4-2
D: NA
DNA: TGTGCCAGCAGCCAAGAATGCTACTTC
CDR3: CASSQECYF

size: many
J: TRBJ1-4
V: TRBV12-3/TRBV12-4
D: TRBD1
DNA: TGTGCCAGCAGTTCCCTGGACAGGAGTTGGGAAAAACTGTTTTTT
CDR3: CASSSLDRSWEKLFF

size: NA
J: TRBJ2-1
V: TRBV19
D: TRBD2
DNA: TGTGCCAGTAGTGACACCGGGACTAGCGCCTACAATGAGCAGTTCTTC
CDR3: CASSDTGTSAYNEQFF

size: few
J: TRBJ1-1
V: TRBV6-1
D: TRBD1
DNA: TGTGCCAGCAACCATGGGAGACAGGGAGTTACTGAAGCTTTCTTT
CDR3: CASNHGRQGVTEAFF

size: many
J: TRBJ2-1
V: TRBV7-2
D: TRBD2
DNA: TGTGCCAGCAGCCCTGTGGGGAGCGGGACCTACAATGAGCAGTTCTTC
CDR3: CASSPVGSGTYNEQFF

size: NA
J: TRBJ2-3
V: TRBV18
D: NA
DNA: TGTGCCAGCTCACTCCGCCAGGGACAATCAGATACGCAGTATTTT
CDR3: CASSLRQGQSDTQYF

size: few
J: TRBJ1-5
V: TRBV19
D: NA
DNA: TGTGCCAGTAGTATAGTAACAGGTGTGAATCAGCCCCAGCATTTT
CDR3: CASSIVTGVNQPQHF

size: many
J: TRBJ1-1
V: TRBV30
D: NA
DNA: TGTGCCTGGAGTGTACGCTTGAACACTGAAGCTTTCTTT
CDR3: CAWSVRLNTEAFF

size: once
J: TRBJ1-5
V: TRBV20-1
D: NA
DNA: TGCAGTGCTAGTTATAGGGATAATCAGCCCCAGCATTTT
CDR3: CSASYRDNQPQHF

size: many
J: TRBJ1-1
V: TRBV11-2
D: NA
DNA: TGTGCCAGCAGCCCCCGAACACAAAAGAACACTGAAGCTTTCTTT
CDR3: CASSPRTQKNTEAFF

size: NA
J: TRBJ1-1
V: TRBV5-4
D: NA
DNA: TGTGCCAGCAGCTTATTTGAGGCAGTCACTGAAGCTTTCTTT
CDR3: CASSLFEAVTEAFF

size: many
J: TRBJ1-5
V: TRBV7-9
D: NA
DNA: TGTGCCAGCAGCTCCAGTACCGGGAATCAGCCCCAGCATTTT
CDR3: CASSSSTGNQPQHF

size: few
J: TRBJ2-2
V: TRBV6-5
D: TRBD1
DNA: TGTGCCAGCAGAACAGGGGGCCCCGGGGAGCTGTTTTTT
CDR3: CASRTGGPGELFF

size: many
J: TRBJ2-3
V: TRBV6-5
D: NA
DNA: TGTGCCAGCAGGGGTCCAGATACGCAGTATTTT
CDR3: CASRGPDTQYF

size: few
J: TRBJ1-1
V: TRBV2
D: TRBD1
DNA: TGTGCCAGCAACAGGGGTCAGAGACTGAACACTGAAGCTTTCTTT
CDR3: CASNRGQRLNTEAFF

size: many
J: TRBJ2-1
V: TRBV14
D: NA
DNA: TGTGCCAGCAGCCAAGATCGGGAGCGAGCCAACAATGAGCAGTTCTTC
CDR3: CASSQDRERANNEQFF

size: few
J: TRBJ2-1
V: TRBV2
D: NA
DNA: TGTGCCAGTCCTTCCTACAATGAGCAGTTCTTC
CDR3: CASPSYNEQFF

size: few
J: TRBJ1-6
V: TRBV5-6
D: TRBD1
DNA: TGTGCCAGCAGCCCGACAGGGGTAAATTCACCCCTCCACTTT
CDR3: CASSPTGVNSPLHF

size: few
J: TRBJ1-5
V: TRBV2
D: TRBD1
DNA: TGTGCCAGCGACAGGGGGCTGCAGCCCCAGCATTTT
CDR3: CASDRGLQPQHF

size: NA
J: TRBJ2-3
V: TRBV7-3
D: TRBD2
DNA: TGTGCCAGCAGCTTAGAACTAGCGGGAAGGTATACGCAGTATTTT
CDR3: CASSLELAGRYTQYF

size: NA
J: TRBJ2-1
V: TRBV12-3/TRBV12-4
D: TRBD1
DNA: TGTGCCAGCAGTTCTTCCCAGGGGGTTAATGAGCAGTTCTTC
CDR3: CASSSSQGVNEQFF

size: many
J: TRBJ2-2
V: TRBV20-1
D: TRBD1
DNA: TGCAGTGCCCCCGGGACAGCTAACACCGGGGAGCTGTTTTTT
CDR3: CSAPGTANTGELFF

size: many
J: TRBJ2-3
V: TRBV7-2
D: TRBD2
DNA: TGTGCCAGCAGCTCCGCGGCGGGGGGCCCTCCATGGGATACGCAGTATTTT
CDR3: CASSSAAGGPPWDTQYF

size: many
J: TRBJ2-2
V: TRBV2
D: NA
DNA: TGTGCCAGCACGCGGGTAGGGCGGGCCGGGGAGCTGTTTTTT
CDR3: CASTRVGRAGELFF

size: many
J: TRBJ2-3
V: TRBV11-2
D: NA
DNA: TGTGCCAGCAGCCCAATCCGCACAGATACGCAGTATTTT
CDR3: CASSPIRTDTQYF

size: many
J: TRBJ1-3
V: TRBV11-2
D: NA
DNA: TGTGCCAGCAGCTTAGCGATTAGAGGAAGCTCTGGAAACACCATATATTTT
CDR3: CASSLAIRGSSGNTIYF